Shown below are 3 T cell receptor beta chains from a single sample sequenced in a study of control samples from healthy donors and cancer patients. The repertoire was sequenced with immunoSEQ multiplex PCR; TCRdb's copy has only in-frame clones and lacks some. The sample lists more than 95,000 clones; about 83% were seen once. Sequenced input: blood. These receptors were taken from a woman between 50 and 59 years old in good health.

The rearrangement joins TRBV6-1 to TRBJ1-3, with 7 positions matching TRBD1. V trimming: 7 bases; J trimming: 4 bases; junction bases outside the gene matches: 4. Germline V gene lookup returns CDR1 MNHNS and CDR2 SASEGT. This CDR3 comprises 13 residues. The CDR3, as DNA: TGTGCCAGCAACACAGGGGTCGGAAACACCATATATTTT. Encoded protein: CASNTGVGNTIYF.

This clone has more than one count but fewer than ten. This rearrangement joins TRBV9 to TRBJ1-6; D possibly corresponds to TRBD1 (6 bases). Germline V gene sequence: CDR1 SGDLS, CDR2 YYNGEE. This CDR3 contains 15 residues. Trimming shortened V by 0 bases and J by 7 bases, and 11 bases separated the two germline ends. This CDR3 is CASSVVGGGNSPLHF. The DNA for the CDR3 is TGTGCCAGCAGCGTAGTCGGGGGCGGGAATTCACCCCTCCACTTT.

The chain combines TRBV29-1 with TRBJ2-6; no definite D call. CDR1 and CDR2 from the germline V gene are SQVTM and ANQGSEA. The V and J ends lost 5 bases and 0 bases respectively, with 8 bases between them. The CDR3 totals 14 residues. The CDR3 loop reads CSVSHPSGANVLTF. The CDR3 nucleotides are TGCAGCGTTTCTCACCCCTCTGGGGCCAACGTCCTGACTTTC.